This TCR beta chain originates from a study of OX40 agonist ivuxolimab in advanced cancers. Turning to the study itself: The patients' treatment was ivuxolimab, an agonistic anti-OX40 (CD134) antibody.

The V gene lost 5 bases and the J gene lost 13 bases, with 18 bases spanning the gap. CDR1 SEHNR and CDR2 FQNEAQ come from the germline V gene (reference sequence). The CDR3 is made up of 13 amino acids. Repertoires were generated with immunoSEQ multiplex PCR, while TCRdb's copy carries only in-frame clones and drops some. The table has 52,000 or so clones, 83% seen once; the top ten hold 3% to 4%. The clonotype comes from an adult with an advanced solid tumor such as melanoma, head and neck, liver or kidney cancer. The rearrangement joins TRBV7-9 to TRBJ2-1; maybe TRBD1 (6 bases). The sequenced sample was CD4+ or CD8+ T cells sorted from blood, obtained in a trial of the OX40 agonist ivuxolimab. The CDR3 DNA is TGTGCCAGCAGCCAACACCCCGGGACAACACAGTTCTTC. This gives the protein CASSQHPGTTQFF.